This T cell receptor (beta chain) was identified during a study of CXCR3-negative and CXCR3-positive naive CD8 T cells. Study findings and constraints: Naive cells positive for CXCR3 carried more hydrophobic TRB CDR3s than CXCR3-negative ones. Partial loss of CXCR3 expression followed cryopreservation; most assays used fresh PBMCs. Similar TRBV-TRBJ usage characterized naive CXCR3-negative and CXCR3-positive cells; memory cells differed. Diversity in memory CD8+ cells fell much lower than the comparably high levels seen in both naive subsets.

UMI-labeled 5' RACE yielded the TRB cDNA libraries. TCRdb reprocessed the 5' RACE reads; each CDR3 protein has one entry and no DNA is given. The sample features about 150,000 distinct CDR3 sequences, with under 0.35% in its top ten. Comment on this clonotype: Antigen: not known.

CDR3 length: 15 residues. CDR1 and CDR2 from the germline V gene are LGHNA and YNFKEQ. The TCR originated in a human donor in good health. Some clones in this sample may be carry-over from other donors' samples. Specimen: naive CXCR3+ CD8+ T cells from blood. Subset denoted: CD45RO-CCR7+CD27+CD95- naive CD8+ T cells expressing CXCR3 (TNR3+). This chain joins TRBV4-2 and TRBJ2-2; TCRdb indicates TRBD2, and absent DNA this call remains unverified. CDR3 region: CASSQVEAGTGELFF.